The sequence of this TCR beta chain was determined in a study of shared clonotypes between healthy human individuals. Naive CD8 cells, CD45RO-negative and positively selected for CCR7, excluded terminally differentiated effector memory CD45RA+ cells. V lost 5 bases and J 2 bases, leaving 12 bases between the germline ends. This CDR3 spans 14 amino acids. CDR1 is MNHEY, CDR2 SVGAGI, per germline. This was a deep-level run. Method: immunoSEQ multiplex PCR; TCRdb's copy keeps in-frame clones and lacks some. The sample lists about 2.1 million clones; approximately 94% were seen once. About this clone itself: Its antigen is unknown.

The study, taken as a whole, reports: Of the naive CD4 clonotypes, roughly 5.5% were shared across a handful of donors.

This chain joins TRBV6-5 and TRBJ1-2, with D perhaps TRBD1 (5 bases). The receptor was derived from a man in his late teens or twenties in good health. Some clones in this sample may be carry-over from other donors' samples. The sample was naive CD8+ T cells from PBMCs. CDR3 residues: CASSPQTANYGYTF. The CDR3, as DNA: TGTGCCAGCAGTCCCCAGACAGCGAACTATGGCTACACCTTC.